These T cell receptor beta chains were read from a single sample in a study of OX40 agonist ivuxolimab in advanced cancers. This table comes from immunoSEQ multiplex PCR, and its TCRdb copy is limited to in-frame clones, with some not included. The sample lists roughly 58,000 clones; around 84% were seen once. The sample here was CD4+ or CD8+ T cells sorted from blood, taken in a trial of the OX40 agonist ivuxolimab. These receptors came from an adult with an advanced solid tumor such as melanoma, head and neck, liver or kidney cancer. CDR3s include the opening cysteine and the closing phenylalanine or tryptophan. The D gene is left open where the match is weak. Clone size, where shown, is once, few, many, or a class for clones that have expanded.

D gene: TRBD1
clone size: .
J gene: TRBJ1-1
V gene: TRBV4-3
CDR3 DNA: TGCGCCAGCAGCGCTGACAGGGGGAACACTGAAGCTTTCTTT
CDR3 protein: CASSADRGNTEAFF

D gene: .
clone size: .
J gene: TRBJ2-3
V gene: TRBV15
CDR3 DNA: TGTGCCACCAGCAGAGATGCTATCACAGATACGCAGTATTTT
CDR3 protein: CATSRDAITDTQYF

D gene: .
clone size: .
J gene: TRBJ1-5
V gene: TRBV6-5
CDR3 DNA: TGTGCCAGCACGAAGGTGGGGGGGCCTCAGCCCCAGCATTTT
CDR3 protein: CASTKVGGPQPQHF

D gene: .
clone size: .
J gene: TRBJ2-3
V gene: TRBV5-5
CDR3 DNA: TGTGCCAGCAGCTTGAGTGCGGGTTGGCAGTATTTT
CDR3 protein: CASSLSAGWQYF

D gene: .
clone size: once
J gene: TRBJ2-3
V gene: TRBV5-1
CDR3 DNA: TGCGCCAGCGGGTACTCTAGCACAGATACGCAGTATTTT
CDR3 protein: CASGYSSTDTQYF

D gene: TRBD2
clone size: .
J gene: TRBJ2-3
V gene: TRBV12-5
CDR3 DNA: TGTGCTAGTGGCCCCGGGACTAGCGGATCTAGCACAGATACGCAGTATTTT
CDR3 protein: CASGPGTSGSSTDTQYF

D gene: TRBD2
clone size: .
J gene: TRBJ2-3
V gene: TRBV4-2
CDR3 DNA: TGTGCCAGCAGCGGACTAGCGGGAGGAGATACGCAGTATTTT
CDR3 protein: CASSGLAGGDTQYF

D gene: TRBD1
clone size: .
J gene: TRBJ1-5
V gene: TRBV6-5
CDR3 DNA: TGTGCCAGCAGCAGGGACAGGGTCAATCAGCCCCAGCATTTT
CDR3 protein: CASSRDRVNQPQHF

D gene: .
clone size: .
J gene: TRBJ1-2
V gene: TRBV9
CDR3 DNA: TGTGCCAGCAGCGCCGACGACGAGCTCTATGGCTACACCTTC
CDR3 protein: CASSADDELYGYTF

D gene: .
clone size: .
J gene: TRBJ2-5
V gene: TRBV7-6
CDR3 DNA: TGTGCCAGCAGCTTAGGGGCGTTGGGGGTTCAAGAGACCCAGTACTTC
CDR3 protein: CASSLGALGVQETQYF

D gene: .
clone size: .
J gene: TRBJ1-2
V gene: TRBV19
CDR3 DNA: TGTGCCAGTAGTATAGTTCCCGGATCTGCCGGCTACACCTTC
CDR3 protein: CASSIVPGSAGYTF

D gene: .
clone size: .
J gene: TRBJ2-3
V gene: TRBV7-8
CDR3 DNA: TGTGCCAGCAGCCCACCTTTTGCGAAAACAGATACGCAGTATTTT
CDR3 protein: CASSPPFAKTDTQYF

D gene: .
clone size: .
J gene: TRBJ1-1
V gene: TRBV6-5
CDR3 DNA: TGTGCCAGCAGTTACGGGCAGGTCTCTGAAGCTTTCTTT
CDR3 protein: CASSYGQVSEAFF

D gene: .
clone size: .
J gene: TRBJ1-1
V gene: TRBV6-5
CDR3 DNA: TGTGCCAGCAGTTCCTCCGGGAGATCGAGGGACACTGAAGCTTTCTTT
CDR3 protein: CASSSSGRSRDTEAFF

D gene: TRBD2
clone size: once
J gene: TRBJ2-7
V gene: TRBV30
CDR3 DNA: TGTGCCTGGAGTTTCGGACTAGATTACGAGCAGTACTTC
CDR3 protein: CAWSFGLDYEQYF

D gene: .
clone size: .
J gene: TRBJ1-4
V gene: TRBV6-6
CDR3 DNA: TGTGCCAGCGGGGGCACAACTAATGAAAAACTGTTTTTT
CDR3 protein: CASGGTTNEKLFF

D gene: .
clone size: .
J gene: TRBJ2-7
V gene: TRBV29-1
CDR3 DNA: TGCAGCGTTGAAGTAGGCGAGGGGCGCGGGACCTACGAGCAGTACTTC
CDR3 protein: CSVEVGEGRGTYEQYF

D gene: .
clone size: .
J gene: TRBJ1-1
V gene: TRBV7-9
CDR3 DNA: TGTGCCAGCAGCTTAGCGGGGGCCTTAGAAGCTTTCTTT
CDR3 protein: CASSLAGALEAFF

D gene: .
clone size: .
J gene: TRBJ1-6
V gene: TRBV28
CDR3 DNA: TGTGCCAGCAGTTTTCCCAGGGGAAGGGATTCACCCCTCCACTTT
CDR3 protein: CASSFPRGRDSPLHF

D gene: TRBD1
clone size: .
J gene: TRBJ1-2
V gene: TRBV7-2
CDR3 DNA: TGTGCCAGCAGCTTAGCACCCGGGACAGGGGATAACTATGGCTACACCTTC
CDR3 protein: CASSLAPGTGDNYGYTF